This T cell receptor beta chain stems from a study of blood T cell repertoires in COVID-19. Study-level background: Samples came from the United States, Italy and Spain, spanning acute and convalescent COVID-19. T cells, B-cell-depleted T cells, or PBMCs supplied cDNA or gDNA.

The CDR3 sequence is 15 residues long. The V and J ends lost 0 bases and 7 bases respectively, with 12 bases between them. CDR1 and CDR2 (germline): ENHRY, SYGVKD. Profiling relied on immunoSEQ multiplex PCR, and the TCRdb table lists in-frame clones only, not all of them. The profile covers roughly 23,000 clones, with 70% to 90% appearing a single time and under 6.5% taken by the ten largest. The V and J genes are TRBV10-3 and TRBJ2-2, with D possibly being TRBD2 (5 bases). The sequence was collected from a woman aged 80 or over with active COVID-19. Material for sequencing was peripheral blood. The DNA of the CDR3 is TGTGCCATCAGTGAGTCGAGAGGGCATAGCGGGGAGCTGTTTTTT. As protein: CAISESRGHSGELFF.